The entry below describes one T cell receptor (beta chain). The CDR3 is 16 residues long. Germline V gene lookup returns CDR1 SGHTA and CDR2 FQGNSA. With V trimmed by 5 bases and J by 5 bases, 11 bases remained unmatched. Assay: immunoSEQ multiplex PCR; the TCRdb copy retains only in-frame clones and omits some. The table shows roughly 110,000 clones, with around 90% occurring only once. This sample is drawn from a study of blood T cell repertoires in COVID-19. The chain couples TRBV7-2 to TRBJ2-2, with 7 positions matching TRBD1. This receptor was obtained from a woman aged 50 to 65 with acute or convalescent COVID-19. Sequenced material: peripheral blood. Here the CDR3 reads CASSIIGQVETGELFF. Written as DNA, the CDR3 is TGTGCCAGCAGCATAATTGGACAGGTGGAGACCGGGGAGCTGTTTTTT.